These T cell receptor beta chains were read from a single sample in a study of cytotoxic CD8 clonotypes in ibrutinib-treated CLL. Libraries were prepared by immunoSEQ multiplex PCR; TCRdb keeps only in-frame clonotypes and omits some of them. The sample includes tens of thousands of clones, just over 65% seen only once; the top ten take under 25%. The specimen comprised PBMCs, sampled after 24 months of ibrutinib treatment. These TCRs come from a human donor with chronic lymphocytic leukemia. CDR3s include the opening cysteine and the closing phenylalanine or tryptophan. The order of the fields is V gene, D gene, clone size, J gene, CDR3 DNA, CDR3 protein. D genes are given only for firm matches. Clone size is stated in some rows and not others, as once, few, many or a class when expanded.

V gene: TRBV10-3; D gene: -; clone size: -; J gene: TRBJ2-5; CDR3 DNA: TGTGCCACCGAGGGGCAGGGGTTGAAGACCCAGTACTTC; CDR3 protein: CATEGQGLKTQYF
V gene: TRBV7-8; D gene: TRBD2; clone size: -; J gene: TRBJ2-7; CDR3 DNA: TGTGCCAGCAGCTTAGTTCCTAGCGGCTACGAGCAGTACTTC; CDR3 protein: CASSLVPSGYEQYF
V gene: TRBV6-5; D gene: -; clone size: few; J gene: TRBJ2-7; CDR3 DNA: TGTGCCAGCAGTTACGACCCCGTTGGGTTCTACGAGCAGTACTTC; CDR3 protein: CASSYDPVGFYEQYF
V gene: TRBV9; D gene: -; clone size: -; J gene: TRBJ1-3; CDR3 DNA: TGTGCCAGCAGCGTCGCTACTGGAAACACCATATATTTT; CDR3 protein: CASSVATGNTIYF
V gene: TRBV30; D gene: -; clone size: -; J gene: TRBJ2-6; CDR3 DNA: TGTGCCTGGAGTGTAGGGGCCGGGGCCAACGTCCTGACTTTC; CDR3 protein: CAWSVGAGANVLTF
V gene: TRBV29-1; D gene: TRBD2; clone size: -; J gene: TRBJ2-1; CDR3 DNA: TGCAGCGTGTCAGGGCTAGCGGGAGTTCGGGGAAACAATGAGCAGTTCTTC; CDR3 protein: CSVSGLAGVRGNNEQFF
V gene: TRBV7-9; D gene: TRBD1; clone size: few; J gene: TRBJ1-2; CDR3 DNA: TGTGCCAGCAGCACCGGGACAGGGGACCACTATGGCTACACCTTC; CDR3 protein: CASSTGTGDHYGYTF
V gene: TRBV7-2; D gene: -; clone size: -; J gene: TRBJ2-5; CDR3 DNA: TGTGCCAGCATCCCTCCTAGCGAGAAGACCCAGTACTTC; CDR3 protein: CASIPPSEKTQYF
V gene: TRBV15; D gene: -; clone size: -; J gene: TRBJ1-3; CDR3 DNA: TGTGCCACCAGCAAGGGGGTCGGAAACACCATATATTTT; CDR3 protein: CATSKGVGNTIYF
V gene: TRBV2; D gene: -; clone size: -; J gene: TRBJ1-5; CDR3 DNA: TGTGCCAGCAATTTGGGCTATAGCAATCAGCCCCAGCATTTT; CDR3 protein: CASNLGYSNQPQHF
V gene: TRBV4-2; D gene: -; clone size: -; J gene: TRBJ1-4; CDR3 DNA: TGTGCCAGCAGCCAACGACAGGACTGGACGAATGAAAAACTGTTTTTT; CDR3 protein: CASSQRQDWTNEKLFF
V gene: TRBV7-9; D gene: -; clone size: few; J gene: TRBJ1-3; CDR3 DNA: TGTGCCAGCAGCTTAGCAAACTCTGGAAACACCATATATTTT; CDR3 protein: CASSLANSGNTIYF
V gene: TRBV7-2; D gene: TRBD1; clone size: few; J gene: TRBJ1-4; CDR3 DNA: TGTGCCAGCAGCTTAGCAACAGGGGCTAATGAAAAACTGTTTTTT; CDR3 protein: CASSLATGANEKLFF
V gene: TRBV28; D gene: TRBD2; clone size: -; J gene: TRBJ2-1; CDR3 DNA: TGTGCCAGCAGCCCCGATACTAGCGGGAGGGTGAATGAGCAGTTCTTC; CDR3 protein: CASSPDTSGRVNEQFF
V gene: TRBV2; D gene: -; clone size: -; J gene: TRBJ2-2; CDR3 DNA: TGTGCCAGCAGTGAACCCCGACTAGGGAAAGACACCGGGGAGCTGTTTTTT; CDR3 protein: CASSEPRLGKDTGELFF
V gene: TRBV5-5; D gene: -; clone size: few; J gene: TRBJ1-1; CDR3 DNA: TGTGCCAGCAGCTTGGTTGGGGGAAACACTGAAGCTTTCTTT; CDR3 protein: CASSLVGGNTEAFF
V gene: TRBV28; D gene: -; clone size: -; J gene: TRBJ2-7; CDR3 DNA: TGTGCCATCGGGGGGCGCAACTCCTACGAGCAGTACTTC; CDR3 protein: CAIGGRNSYEQYF
V gene: TRBV27; D gene: -; clone size: -; J gene: TRBJ2-2; CDR3 DNA: TGTGCCAGCAGTTCGTCGCGTAGAGTGAACACCGGGGAGCTGTTTTTT; CDR3 protein: CASSSSRRVNTGELFF
V gene: TRBV2; D gene: TRBD1; clone size: -; J gene: TRBJ1-5; CDR3 DNA: TGTGCCAGCAGTACCGGGACAGGGATCAATCAGCCCCAGCATTTT; CDR3 protein: CASSTGTGINQPQHF
V gene: TRBV7-9; D gene: TRBD2; clone size: few; J gene: TRBJ2-5; CDR3 DNA: TGTGCCAGCAGCTTATTGGGGGAGGGGACCCAGTACTTC; CDR3 protein: CASSLLGEGTQYF
V gene: TRBV29-1; D gene: -; clone size: -; J gene: TRBJ2-3; CDR3 DNA: TGCAGCGGTCAACTAGATGCAACCCCAGATACGCAGTATTTT; CDR3 protein: CSGQLDATPDTQYF
V gene: TRBV30; D gene: -; clone size: -; J gene: TRBJ2-1; CDR3 DNA: TGTGCCTGGGGGGGGCCTAGCGGCAGTAGGTTCTTC; CDR3 protein: CAWGGPSGSRFF
V gene: TRBV5-1; D gene: -; clone size: once; J gene: TRBJ2-5; CDR3 DNA: TGCGCCAGCAGCTTGGAGGGGTCCAGAGAGACCCAGTACTTC; CDR3 protein: CASSLEGSRETQYF
V gene: TRBV5-4; D gene: -; clone size: -; J gene: TRBJ2-7; CDR3 DNA: TGTGCCAGCAGCTTGGAGCGCGAGCAGTACTTC; CDR3 protein: CASSLEREQYF
V gene: TRBV18; D gene: -; clone size: -; J gene: TRBJ2-5; CDR3 DNA: TGTGCCAGCTCACGCCCCGGACAGACCCAGTACTTC; CDR3 protein: CASSRPGQTQYF
V gene: TRBV5-1; D gene: TRBD1; clone size: -; J gene: TRBJ1-6; CDR3 DNA: TGCGCCAGCAGACACAGGGGCATGGCCGATTCACCCCTCCACTTT; CDR3 protein: CASRHRGMADSPLHF
V gene: TRBV6-1; D gene: -; clone size: -; J gene: TRBJ2-7; CDR3 DNA: TGTGCCAGCAGGGAGTACTACGAGCAGTACTTC; CDR3 protein: CASREYYEQYF
V gene: TRBV28; D gene: -; clone size: few; J gene: TRBJ1-5; CDR3 DNA: TGTGCCAGCAGTACCTTACAGGGCACCCTCAGAAGGCCCCAGCATTTT; CDR3 protein: CASSTLQGTLRRPQHF